A selection of T cell receptor beta chains follows, all from one sample in a study of cytomegalovirus exposure and HLA in healthy donors. Some clones are missing from TCRdb's copy, which holds only in-frame ones; the method was immunoSEQ multiplex PCR. The table lists about 140,000 clones, about four fifths of them singletons. Sequencing used PBMCs. These receptors all stem from a young man in good health and CMV-seropositive. CDR3s include the opening cysteine and the closing phenylalanine or tryptophan. D genes are given only for firm matches.

J: TRBJ1-3
V: TRBV11-2
D: .
CDR3: CASSLRLIGANSGNTIYF
DNA: TGTGCCAGCAGCTTACGCTTGATTGGGGCCAACTCTGGAAACACCATATATTTT

J: TRBJ2-7
V: TRBV5-1
D: .
CDR3: CASSLQPGANEQYF
DNA: TGCGCCAGCAGCTTGCAGCCAGGGGCAAACGAGCAGTACTTC

J: TRBJ2-7
V: TRBV6-1
D: .
CDR3: CASVSDLSSYEQYF
DNA: TGTGCCAGCGTTAGCGACTTAAGCTCCTACGAGCAGTACTTC

J: TRBJ1-5
V: TRBV18
D: .
CDR3: CASSPVIRGQSNQPQHF
DNA: TGTGCCAGCTCACCCGTTATCAGGGGTCAAAGCAATCAGCCCCAGCATTTT

J: TRBJ2-7
V: TRBV5-4
D: TRBD1
CDR3: CASSLPGQGDYEQYF
DNA: TGTGCCAGCAGCTTACCGGGACAGGGTGACTACGAGCAGTACTTC

J: TRBJ2-6
V: TRBV5-4
D: .
CDR3: CASTLSLISGANVLTF
DNA: TGTGCCAGCACCCTGAGTCTGATCTCTGGGGCCAACGTCCTGACTTTC

J: TRBJ2-6
V: TRBV6-5
D: .
CDR3: CASSPGTGANVLTF
DNA: TGTGCCAGCAGTCCAGGGACTGGGGCCAACGTCCTGACTTTC

J: TRBJ2-3
V: TRBV11-3
D: .
CDR3: CASSPGTDTQYF
DNA: TGTGCCAGCAGCCCGGGCACAGATACGCAGTATTTT

J: TRBJ2-4
V: TRBV2
D: .
CDR3: CASRWGLAKNIQYF
DNA: TGTGCCAGTAGGTGGGGGCTTGCCAAAAACATTCAGTACTTC

J: TRBJ2-5
V: TRBV5-4
D: .
CDR3: CASSSGEYQETQYF
DNA: TGTGCCAGCAGCTCAGGCGAATATCAAGAGACCCAGTACTTC

J: TRBJ2-3
V: TRBV29-1
D: .
CDR3: CSVDGRGTDTQYF
DNA: TGCAGCGTTGATGGCAGGGGCACAGATACGCAGTATTTT

J: TRBJ2-1
V: TRBV7-9
D: .
CDR3: CASSNEVRVRNEQFF
DNA: TGTGCCAGCAGCAATGAGGTTAGAGTACGCAATGAGCAGTTCTTC

J: TRBJ2-6
V: TRBV5-1
D: TRBD1
CDR3: CASSLEGARANVLTF
DNA: TGCGCCAGCAGCTTGGAGGGGGCACGAGCCAACGTCCTGACTTTC

J: TRBJ2-5
V: TRBV7-9
D: TRBD2
CDR3: CASSGDRSGVAGGQTQYF
DNA: TGTGCCAGCAGCGGTGACCGGTCCGGAGTAGCGGGAGGGCAGACCCAGTACTTC

J: TRBJ1-4
V: TRBV7-9
D: .
CDR3: CASSFAGVGDEKLFF
DNA: TGTGCCAGCAGCTTCGCAGGGGTTGGTGATGAAAAACTGTTTTTT

J: TRBJ2-7
V: TRBV7-6
D: .
CDR3: CASSRRTGRDEQYF
DNA: TGTGCCAGCAGCCGACGGACAGGGAGGGACGAGCAGTACTTC